The rows below give T cell receptor beta chains drawn from one sample of a study of beta chain features in type 1 diabetes. Using immunoSEQ multiplex PCR, the repertoire was profiled, and TCRdb retains in-frame clones only, with some absent. The table lists around 160,000 clones, just over 8% of them singletons. Sequenced material: central memory CD4+ T cells from blood. The receptors stem from a woman aged 18-35 years with type 1 diabetes. The CDR3 runs from the conserved cysteine through the conserved F or W. Each record gives: V gene, clone size, J gene, D gene, CDR3 DNA, CDR3 protein. D genes are given only for firm matches. Only some rows state a clone size, as once, few, many or a class for expanded clones.

>TRBV5-1|few|TRBJ2-2|.
TGCGCCAGCAGCTTGGCCCCCCCTTCGGGCGGGGAGCTGTTTTTT
CASSLAPPSGGELFF
>TRBV5-4|.|TRBJ2-7|.
TGTGCCAGCAGCCCTGACAGGAACTACGAGCAGTACTTC
CASSPDRNYEQYF
>TRBV5-1|.|TRBJ2-1|TRBD2
TGCGCCAGCAGCGTGGGACTAGCGGGAGACAATGAGCAGTTCTTC
CASSVGLAGDNEQFF
>TRBV2|.|TRBJ2-6|TRBD1
TGTGCCAGGGACGGACAGGGGGCGCGTGGGGCCAACGTCCTGACTTTC
CARDGQGARGANVLTF
>TRBV6-5|few|TRBJ2-3|.
TGTGCCAGCAGCATAGCGGCAACGCAGTATTTT
CASSIAATQYF
>TRBV29-1|.|TRBJ2-7|.
TGCAGCGCCACCACCGGGGTCCGGGGCTACGAGCAGTACTTC
CSATTGVRGYEQYF
>TRBV5-4|.|TRBJ2-3|.
TGTGCCAGCAGCTCGGTTAGCACAGATACGCAGTATTTT
CASSSVSTDTQYF
>TRBV2|few|TRBJ2-7|.
TGTGCCAGCACCCAGGGAGGGGGATCGAAGGACTTC
CASTQGGGSKDF
>TRBV20-1|.|TRBJ2-7|.
TGCAGTGCCAACCGGGACACCAAGCAGTACTTC
CSANRDTKQYF
>TRBV11-2|few|TRBJ1-6|.
TGTGCCAGCAGACAAAGGAGGGATTCACCCCTCCACTTT
CASRQRRDSPLHF
>TRBV7-2|.|TRBJ2-7|.
TGTGCCAGCAGCACTAGGACCCTTCCCTACGAGCAGTACTTC
CASSTRTLPYEQYF
>TRBV7-2|.|TRBJ2-5|TRBD2
TGTGCCAGCAGCCTTAGCGGGGGTATCCTGAAAGAGACCCAGTACTTC
CASSLSGGILKETQYF
>TRBV28|.|TRBJ1-2|TRBD1
TGTGCCAGCAGTCCCCACGGGACAGCTAACTATGGCTACACCTTC
CASSPHGTANYGYTF
>TRBV10-3|.|TRBJ1-4|TRBD1
TGTGCCATCAGTGAGTCGAAGAGTGACAGGGTCGAGGGAAAACTGTTTTTT
CAISESKSDRVEGKLFF
>TRBV5-6|few|TRBJ1-4|TRBD1
TGTGCCAGCAGCTCTACAGGGGCAGCTAATGAAAAACTGTTTTTT
CASSSTGAANEKLFF
>TRBV7-7|.|TRBJ2-5|.
TGTGCCAGCAGCTTAGATGGTGTCAGTGAGACCCAGTACTTC
CASSLDGVSETQYF